This is a list of T cell receptor beta chains from one sample in a study of shared clonotypes between healthy human individuals. Using immunoSEQ multiplex PCR, the repertoire was profiled, and TCRdb retains in-frame clones only, with some absent. Of about 2 million clones listed, about 95% are singletons. The sample comprised naive CD8+ T cells sorted from blood. The receptor source for this set is a man between 18 and 29 years old in good health. CDR3s leave out the opening cysteine and the closing phenylalanine or tryptophan. Each record gives: V gene, J gene, CDR3 protein.

>TRBV28|TRBJ1-5
ASDTGELGNQPQH
>TRBV4-1|TRBJ1-1
ASSQGRTWGTEAF
>TRBV7-9|TRBJ1-4
ASSSEQDNEKLF
>TRBV9|TRBJ1-1
ASSVGGGANTEAF
>TRBV27|TRBJ1-1
ASSLWGGTNTEAF
>TRBV7-8|TRBJ1-5
ASSLEGQGAWSNQPQH
>TRBV27|TRBJ2-3
ASSSPGAGTDTQY
>TRBV6-6|TRBJ2-7
ASSLDRGDSYEQY
>TRBV7-6|TRBJ2-7
ASSMGGDPYEQY
>TRBV2|TRBJ1-4
ASTLLREETAGEKLF
>TRBV7-6|TRBJ2-5
ASSFRGWETQY
>TRBV15|TRBJ2-2
ATSRDLEAGGRGGELF
>TRBV28|TRBJ2-1
ASTRQGNEQF
>TRBV10-2|TRBJ2-7
ASSELSNYPPGEQY
>TRBV4-1|TRBJ1-2
ASSQAPAQMGFYGYT
>TRBV5-1|TRBJ1-1
ASSTGTGFLGTEAF
>TRBV5-4|TRBJ2-2
ASSSSLAGGNTGELF
>TRBV6-5|TRBJ2-7
ASSRAVAHEQY
>TRBV5-8|TRBJ2-2
APRGTGELF
>TRBV10-2|TRBJ2-3
ASSTDYSGTDTQY
>TRBV27|TRBJ2-1
ASSLQDSDNEQF
>TRBV27|TRBJ1-4
ASSSRTVERAKLF
>TRBV10-3|TRBJ2-1
AISDPSGGLYNEQF
>TRBV6-6|TRBJ1-2
ASSYLSGEGIGYT
>TRBV2|TRBJ2-7
ASSDSPDFIPASYEQY
>TRBV27|TRBJ2-7
ASSSLVKGPYEQY